The present TCR beta chain was sequenced within a study of blood T cells in healthy people across ages. The CDR3 loop spans 11 amino acids. It was with a sample-barcoded 5' primer and a J-beta primer mix that a second PCR of about 7 to 12 cycles was run. Via MiXCR, TCRdb re-called the 5' RACE reads, giving one row per CDR3 protein. The top ten hold approximately 22% of the sample, which has fewer than 900,000 distinct CDR3 sequences, around 40% seen once. This clonotype was detected only once. One junction end disagrees with the germline gene, perhaps due to a read error. The receptor was derived from an older woman in good health. The chain has TRBV12-3 or TRBV12-4 and TRBJ2-7; the D is unclear. Specimen: blood. The CDR3 sequence: CANSPAYEQYF. CDR3 nucleotide sequence: TGTGCCAACAGTCCGGCCTACGAGCAGTACTTC.